This TCR beta chain came from a study of blood T cell repertoires in COVID-19. Study-level background: Acute and convalescent COVID-19 specimens originated in the United States, Italy and Spain. Nucleic acid was either cDNA or gDNA, and it came from T cells, B-cell-depleted T cells, or PBMCs.

Sequencing was performed with immunoSEQ multiplex PCR; in TCRdb, only in-frame clones are kept and a portion is missing. The sample has around 620,000 clones; 70% to 90% are singletons. This TCR came from a woman younger than 35 with acute or convalescent COVID-19. Sequenced sample: peripheral blood.

The CDR3 nucleotides read TGTGCCAGCTCACCTCTAGAGGAGGGAGGCTACACCTTC. It codes for CASSPLEEGGYTF. This chain uses TRBV18 with TRBJ1-2; D remains ambiguous. This CDR3 has 13 amino acids. Germline V gene sequence: CDR1 KGHSH, CDR2 LQKENI. Trimming removed 3 bases at V and 8 bases at J, with 13 bases between.